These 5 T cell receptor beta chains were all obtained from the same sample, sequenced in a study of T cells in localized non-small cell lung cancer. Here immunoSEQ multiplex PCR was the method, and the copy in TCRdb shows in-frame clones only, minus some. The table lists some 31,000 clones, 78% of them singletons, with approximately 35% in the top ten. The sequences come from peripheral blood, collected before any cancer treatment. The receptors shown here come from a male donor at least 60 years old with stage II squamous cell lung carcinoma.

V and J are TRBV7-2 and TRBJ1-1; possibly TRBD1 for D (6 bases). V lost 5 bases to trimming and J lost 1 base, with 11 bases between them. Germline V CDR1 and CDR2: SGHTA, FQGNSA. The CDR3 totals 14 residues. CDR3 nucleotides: TGTGCCAGCAGCCCAGGGGCGGCGAACACTGAAGCTTTCTTT. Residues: CASSPGAANTEAFF.

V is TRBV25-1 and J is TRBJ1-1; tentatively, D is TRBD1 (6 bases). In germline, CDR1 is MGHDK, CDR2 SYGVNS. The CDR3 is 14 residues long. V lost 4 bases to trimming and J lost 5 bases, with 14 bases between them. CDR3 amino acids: CASSAEQGRTEAFF. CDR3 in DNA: TGTGCCAGCAGTGCCGAACAGGGTCGGACTGAAGCTTTCTTT.

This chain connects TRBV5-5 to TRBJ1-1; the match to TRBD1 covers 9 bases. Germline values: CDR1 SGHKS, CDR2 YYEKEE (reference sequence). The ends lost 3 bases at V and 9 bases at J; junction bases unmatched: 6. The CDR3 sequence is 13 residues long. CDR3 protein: CASSWDRVEKAFF. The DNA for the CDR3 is TGTGCCAGCAGCTGGGACAGGGTTGAAAAAGCTTTCTTT.

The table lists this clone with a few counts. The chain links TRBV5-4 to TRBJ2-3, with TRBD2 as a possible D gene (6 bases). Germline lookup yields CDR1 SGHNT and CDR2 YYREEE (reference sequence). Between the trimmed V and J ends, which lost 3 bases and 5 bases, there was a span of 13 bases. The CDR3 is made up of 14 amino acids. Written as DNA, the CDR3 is TGTGCCAGCAGCTCGGAGGGCCAGGTAGATACGCAGTATTTT. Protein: CASSSEGQVDTQYF.

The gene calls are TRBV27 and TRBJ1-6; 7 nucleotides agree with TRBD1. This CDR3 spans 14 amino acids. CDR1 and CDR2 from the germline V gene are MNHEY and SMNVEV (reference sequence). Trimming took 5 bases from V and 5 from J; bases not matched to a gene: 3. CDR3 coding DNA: TGTGCCAGCAGTGGTGACAGGGATAATTCACCCCTCCACTTT. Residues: CASSGDRDNSPLHF.